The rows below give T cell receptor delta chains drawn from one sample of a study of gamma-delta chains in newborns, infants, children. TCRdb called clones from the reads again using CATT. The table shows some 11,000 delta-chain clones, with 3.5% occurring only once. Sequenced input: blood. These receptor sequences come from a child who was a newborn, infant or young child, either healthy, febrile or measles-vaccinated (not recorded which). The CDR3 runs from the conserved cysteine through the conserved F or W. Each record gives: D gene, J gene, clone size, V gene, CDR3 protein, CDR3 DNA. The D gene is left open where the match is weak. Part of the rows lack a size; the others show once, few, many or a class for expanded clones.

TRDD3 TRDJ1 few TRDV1 CALGELSYWGIPLYTDKLIF TGTGCTCTTGGGGAACTGTCCTATTGGGGGATACCTCTTTACACCGATAAACTCATCTTT
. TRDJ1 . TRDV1 CALDENAMRYTDKLIF TGTGCTCTTGATGAAAACGCGATGAGATACACCGATAAGCTCATCTTT
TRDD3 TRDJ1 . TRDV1 CALGELGRWSTGGTYTDKLIF TGTGCTCTTGGGGAACTGGGCCGCTGGTCGACTGGGGGAACCTACACCGATAAACTCATCTTT
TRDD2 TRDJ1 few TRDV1 CALGEPSFLRVTPEVMDADKLIF TGTGCTCTTGGGGAACCTTCGTTCCTACGCGTTACTCCTGAGGTGATGGACGCCGATAAACTCATCTTT
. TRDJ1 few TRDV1 CALGEPKIRAYTDKLIF TGTGCTCTTGGGGAACCTAAGATAAGGGCGTACACCGATAAACTCATCTTT
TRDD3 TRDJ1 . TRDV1 CALGEPIFGGYDKLIF TGTGCTCTTGGGGAACCCATCTTTGGGGGATACGATAAACTCATCTTT
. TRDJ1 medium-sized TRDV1 CALGEPTRWGDKLIF TGTGCTCTTGGGGAACCCACGCGTTGGGGCGATAAACTCATCTTT
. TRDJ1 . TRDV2 CACDTWTSSSAYTDKLIF TGTGCCTGTGACACTTGGACCTCGTCGTCCGCCTACACCGATAAACTCATCTTT
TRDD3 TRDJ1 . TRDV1 CALGARRQRQRGPHWGSRGTDKLIF TGTGCTCTTGGCGCCAGGAGACAGCGACAACGTGGGCCGCACTGGGGGTCTAGAGGGACCGATAAACTCATCTTT
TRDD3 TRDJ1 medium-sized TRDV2 CACDPVDGGYHTDKLIF TGTGCCTGTGACCCGGTCGACGGGGGATACCACACCGATAAACTCATCTTT
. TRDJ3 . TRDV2 CACDTATSSWDTRQMFF TGTGCCTGCGACACCGCCACGAGCTCCTGGGACACCCGACAGATGTTTTTC
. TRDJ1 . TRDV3 CAFTSTPVSDKLIF TGTGCCTTTACGAGTACGCCCGTCAGCGATAAACTCATCTTT
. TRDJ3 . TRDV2 CACDKAFSSTGVMSWDTRQMFF TGTGCCTGTGACAAAGCCTTCTCCTCTACTGGTGTGATGTCCTGGGACACCCGACAGATGTTTTTC
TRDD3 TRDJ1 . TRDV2 CACDTVGTEGDTCDKLIF TGTGCCTGTGACACCGTCGGCACGGAGGGGGATACCTGCGATAAACTCATCTTT
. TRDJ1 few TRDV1 CALGELMFLSLNGTVSDKLIF TGTGCTCTTGGGGAACTAATGTTCCTTTCGCTGAATGGTACTGTCTCCGATAAACTCATCTTT
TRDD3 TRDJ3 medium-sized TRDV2 CACDNVLGDTSSWDTRQMFF TGTGCCTGTGACAACGTACTGGGGGATACGAGCTCCTGGGACACCCGACAGATGTTTTTC